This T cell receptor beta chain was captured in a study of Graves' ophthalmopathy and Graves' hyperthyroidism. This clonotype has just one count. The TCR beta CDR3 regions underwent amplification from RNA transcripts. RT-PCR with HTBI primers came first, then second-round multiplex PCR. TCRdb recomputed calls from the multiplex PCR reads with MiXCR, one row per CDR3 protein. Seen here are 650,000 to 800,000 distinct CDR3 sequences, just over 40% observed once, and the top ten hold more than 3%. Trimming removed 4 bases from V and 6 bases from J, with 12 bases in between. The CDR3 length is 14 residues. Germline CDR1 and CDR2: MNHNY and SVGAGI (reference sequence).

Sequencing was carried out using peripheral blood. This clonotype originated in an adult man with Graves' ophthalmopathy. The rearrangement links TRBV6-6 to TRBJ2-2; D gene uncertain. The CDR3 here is CASSSWVNAGELFF. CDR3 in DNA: TGTGCCAGCAGTTCTTGGGTTAACGCCGGGGAGCTGTTTTTT.